Presented here are 30 T cell receptor beta chains from one specimen sequenced in a study of cytomegalovirus exposure and HLA in healthy donors. The primer mix had 60 Vbeta and 13 Jbeta primers. TCRdb keeps only in-frame clones here, not all; method: immunoSEQ multiplex PCR. The table has 100,000 to 120,000 clones, 80% seen once. Input material: PBMCs. The origin of the receptors is a woman in her sixties in good health and CMV-seropositive.

This clone was found a few times. The rearrangement joins TRBV5-6 to TRBJ2-7, with 13 positions matching TRBD2. The CDR3 runs 17 residues. CDR1 and CDR2 (germline): SGHDT, YYEEEE. Unmatched junction bases numbered 6, after V lost 2 bases and J lost 1 base. This CDR3 is CASSFGLAGVVSYEQYF. CDR3 nucleotide sequence: TGTGCCAGCAGCTTTGGACTAGCGGGGGTCGTATCCTACGAGCAGTACTTC.

The CDR3 region is CASSQSNTEQGAPSGYTF. CDR3 nucleotide sequence: TGCGCCAGCAGTCAATCTAATACCGAACAGGGGGCGCCATCCGGCTACACCTTC. The chain employs TRBV23-1 and TRBJ1-2; 9 bases fit TRBD1. TRBV23-1 is treated as an ORF (open reading frame) with a function not yet certain. The V segment lost 0 bases and the J segment 8 bases; nucleotides outside the gene matches: 16. This CDR3 region has 18 residues.

The chain links TRBV12-5 to TRBJ2-3, with a tentative D call TRBD1 (5 bases). The CDR3 has 13 amino acids. The germline CDR1 and CDR2 sequences are LGHNT and FRNRAP. Trimming pared 7 bases from V and 5 bases from J, leaving 13 bases between. The CDR3 DNA reads as TGTGCTAGTGCCCCTTCCAGGGAAGATACGCAGTATTTT. It is translated as CASAPSREDTQYF.

The chain has TRBV11-2 and TRBJ2-1; 8 bases are shared with TRBD2. Germline CDR1 SGHAT, CDR2 FQNNGV. Trimming at V came to 5 bases and at J to 7 bases, leaving 13 bases not matched to a gene. The CDR3 spans 16 residues. CDR3 sequence (DNA): TGTGCCAGCAGCCCCCGGGGGGGCGGGAGAGGAAATGAGCAGTTCTTC. Protein sequence: CASSPRGGGRGNEQFF. Drawing the rest from reference TRBV11-2 and TRBJ2-1, the complete variable domain is EAGVAQSPRYKIIEKRQSVAFWCNPISGHATLYWYQQILGQGPKLLIQFQNNGVVDDSQLPKDRFSAERLKGVDSTLKIQPAKLEDSAVYLCASSPRGGGRGNEQFFGPGTRLTVL.

This CDR3 reads CASSPFGIGGQVNTEAFF. In nucleotides, the CDR3 is TGCGCCAGCAGCCCATTTGGCATAGGAGGGCAGGTGAACACTGAAGCTTTCTTT. The V and J genes are TRBV4-1 and TRBJ1-1; no clear D gene. CDR3 size: 18 residues. Germline values: CDR1 MGHRA, CDR2 YSYEKL. V lost 4 bases and J 0 bases, leaving 21 bases between the germline ends.

This clone was seen once. The rearrangement links TRBV28 to TRBJ1-2, with 9 bases fitting TRBD1. The V gene's germline CDR1 is MDHEN and CDR2 SYDVKM. The CDR3 is 15 amino acids. V trimming: 5 bases; J trimming: 2 bases; junction bases outside the gene matches: 6. CDR3 region: CASSKYRGQNYGYTF. CDR3 DNA sequence: TGTGCCAGCAGTAAATACAGGGGGCAGAACTATGGCTACACCTTC.

Comment on this clone: At one boundary the junction diverges from the germline segment, which might be a read error. J is TRBJ2-4 and V is TRBV6-5; D ambiguous. This CDR3 comprises 13 residues. CDR1 MNHEY and CDR2 SVGAGI come from the germline V gene. The CDR3 DNA follows: TGTGCCAGCAGTGAAGCGAAAGTCCGAGCCTCGCACTTC. It is translated as CASSEAKVRASHF.

The rearrangement uses TRBV5-1 and TRBJ2-7; 12 bases fit TRBD2. CDR1 and CDR2 (germline): SGHRS, YFSETQ. With V trimmed by 4 bases and J by 0 bases, 5 bases remained unmatched. The CDR3 sequence is 16 residues long. This chain's CDR3 is CASSPTSGGRSYEQYF. As DNA, the CDR3 is TGCGCCAGCAGCCCGACTAGCGGGGGACGCTCCTACGAGCAGTACTTC.

The rearrangement uses TRBV9 and TRBJ2-5; tentatively, D is TRBD1 (6 bases). The CDR3 is 15 residues long. Germline assignment: CDR1 SGDLS and CDR2 YYNGEE. V lost 3 bases, J lost 2 bases, and 14 bases lay in between. CDR3 coding DNA: TGTGCCAGCAGCGCGACCTACAGGGAGCAAGAGACCCAGTACTTC. Translated, it gives CASSATYREQETQYF.

The genes are TRBV25-1 and TRBJ1-1, with unresolved D. Germline V gene sequence: CDR1 MGHDK, CDR2 SYGVNS. There are 14 residues in the CDR3. The ends were cut back, 5 bases at V and 5 bases at J, with 15 bases in the middle. Here the CDR3 DNA reads TGTGCCAGCAGTCCTCGCTTGAGGAGAACTGAAGCTTTCTTT. Translated, it gives CASSPRLRRTEAFF.

About this clone: A junction end diverges from the germline sequence, so it may reflect a read error. The rearrangement uses TRBV7-9 and TRBJ2-5; D might be TRBD1 (6 bases). The germline CDR1 and CDR2 sequences are SEHNR and FQNEAQ (reference sequence). There are 17 residues in the CDR3. The CDR3 DNA follows: TGTTCCAGCAGCCGTACCTGGTTCCGGGACAACCAAGAGACCCAGTACTTC. Translation gives CSSSRTWFRDNQETQYF.

This clone was observed a few times. CDR3 sequence reads: CASHSGRRSYEQYF. The CDR3 bases are TGTGCCAGTCACAGCGGGAGGCGCTCCTACGAGCAGTACTTC. The chain has TRBV6-5 and TRBJ2-7, with TRBD2 matching over 9 bases. After removal of 9 bases from V and 0 bases from J, the junction contained 6 bases not matched to a gene. The CDR3 consists of 14 residues. Germline CDR1 and CDR2: MNHEY and SVGAGI.

The rearrangement uses TRBV16 and TRBJ2-5, with a weak D call TRBD1 (6 bases). The CDR3 contains 14 residues. Germline V CDR1 and CDR2: KGHSY, FQNENV. With 2 bases removed from V and 4 bases from J, the gap between germline ends came to 11 bases. The CDR3 is CASSQKTGGETQYF. CDR3 coding DNA: TGTGCCAGCAGCCAAAAGACAGGCGGAGAGACCCAGTACTTC.

The J gene is TRBJ1-5, the V gene TRBV29-1; a possible D gene is TRBD1 (5 bases). Germline CDR1 SQVTM, CDR2 ANQGSEA. The V end was cut by 6 bases, the J end by 2 bases, with 11 bases between. The CDR3 is 13 amino acids. CDR3 bases: TGCAGCGTGGGCAGGGTTGGCAATCAGCCCCAGCATTTT. It codes for CSVGRVGNQPQHF.

The chain has TRBV19 and TRBJ1-4, with 9 bases identical to TRBD1. V dropped 8 bases and J dropped 8; count of bases not matched to a gene: 12. The CDR3 runs to 15 residues. The germline V gene has CDR1 LNHDA and CDR2 SQIVND (reference sequence). The CDR3 DNA sequence: TGTGCCAGTCGGCCAAGGACAGGGGAAGGAGAAAAACTGTTTTTT. As protein: CASRPRTGEGEKLFF.

The chain uses TRBV4-1 and TRBJ1-1; unclear D gene. V was trimmed by 1 base and J by 1 base, leaving 7 bases between them. CDR1 MGHRA and CDR2 YSYEKL come from the germline V gene. The CDR3 is 14 amino acids. The CDR3 nucleotides read TGCGCCAGCAGCCAAGTATTCGGGAACACTGAAGCTTTCTTT. Encoded protein: CASSQVFGNTEAFF.

The rearrangement uses TRBV6-1 and TRBJ1-5; TRBD1 might be the D (5 bases). The CDR3 is made up of 15 amino acids. V was pared by 6 bases and J by 6 bases, with 18 bases between. The germline V gene encodes CDR1 MNHNS and CDR2 SASEGT. CDR3 sequence: CASSLVGGQGQPQHF. The CDR3 nucleotides read TGTGCCAGCAGCCTGGTGGGGGGTCAGGGTCAGCCCCAGCATTTT.

This clone was counted many times. The chain employs TRBV2 and TRBJ2-1, with 9 bases that match TRBD2. This CDR3 region has 11 residues. The germline V gene encodes CDR1 SNHLY and CDR2 FYNNEI. After removal of 5 bases from V and 14 bases from J, the junction contained 4 bases not matched to a gene. The CDR3 sequence: CASSKREEKFF. The CDR3 bases are TGTGCCAGCAGTAAGCGGGAGGAAAAGTTCTTC.

The CDR3 loop reads CAGRTYGYNEQFF. CDR3 coding DNA: TGTGCCGGACGGACTTATGGGTACAATGAGCAGTTCTTC. This chain connects TRBV6-1 to TRBJ2-1; a weak D match, TRBD2 (5 bases). This CDR3 contains 13 residues. Trimming pared 11 bases from V and 4 bases from J, leaving 15 bases between. Germline V CDR1 and CDR2: MNHNS, SASEGT.

This clone was counted only a few times. The rearrangement joins TRBV11-2 to TRBJ2-7, with a possible D match to TRBD2 (5 bases). CDR1 SGHAT and CDR2 FQNNGV come from the germline V gene. CDR3 size: 13 residues. The ends were cut back, 0 bases at V and 6 bases at J, with 9 bases in the middle. The CDR3 DNA follows: TGTGCCAGCAGCTTAGAACGGGGTTCCGAGCAGTACTTC. Translating it yields CASSLERGSEQYF.

This clone was recorded a few times. The chain employs TRBV6-1 and TRBJ1-4; D uncertain. This CDR3 region has 14 residues. CDR1 MNHNS and CDR2 SASEGT come from the germline V gene. The V and J ends lost 4 bases and 8 bases respectively, with 14 bases between them. The CDR3 sequence is CASSGAPTQEKLFF. The CDR3 DNA reads TGTGCCAGCAGTGGGGCCCCTACGCAGGAAAAACTGTTTTTT.

The J gene is TRBJ1-2, the V gene TRBV7-2; D is unresolved. Looked up from germline, CDR1 is SGHTA and CDR2 is FQGNSA. V lost 0 bases, J lost 2 bases, and 13 bases lay in between. The CDR3 spans 16 residues. The CDR3, as DNA: TGTGCCAGCAGCTTAGCGGGCGATCCTAAGAACTATGGCTACACCTTC. Its translation: CASSLAGDPKNYGYTF.

This chain connects TRBV4-2 to TRBJ2-3; D may be TRBD2 (5 bases). Germline V lookup: CDR1 LGHNA, CDR2 YNFKEQ. CDR3 length equals 15 residues. V was trimmed by 1 base and J by 6 bases, leaving 14 bases between them. The CDR3 nucleotides read TGTGCCAGCAGCCAAGTAGGACTCCCCGCCGATACGCAGTATTTT. Its protein product is CASSQVGLPADTQYF.

This clone was picked up one time. The chain links TRBV27 to TRBJ1-4; a possible D gene is TRBD1 (6 bases). The CDR3 spans 15 residues. The germline gives CDR1 MNHEY, CDR2 SMNVEV (reference sequence). V was cut by 6 bases and J by 4 bases, with 15 bases left in between. The CDR3: CASRHIQGNNEKLFF. The CDR3 coding sequence is TGTGCCAGCAGACATATACAGGGAAATAATGAAAAACTGTTTTTT.

The chain combines TRBV2 with TRBJ2-7, with 8 positions matching TRBD2. The CDR3 is 12 residues long. Germline CDR1 SNHLY, CDR2 FYNNEI. The CDR3 sequence is CAAGAAFYEQYF. CDR3 DNA: TGTGCAGCGGGGGCCGCTTTCTACGAGCAGTACTTC.

The V call is TRBV4-1, the J call TRBJ1-4; weak D call: TRBD1 (5 bases). This CDR3 spans 18 amino acids. CDR1 and CDR2 from the germline V gene are MGHRA and YSYEKL. Trimming stripped 0 bases from V and 7 bases from J, with 21 bases between. The CDR3 reads CASSQDVLIGGRGEKLFF. The CDR3, as DNA: TGCGCCAGCAGCCAAGATGTCCTAATCGGGGGACGCGGTGAAAAACTGTTTTTT.

The rearrangement uses TRBV18 and TRBJ2-3; TRBD1 agrees at 7 bases. The germline gives CDR1 KGHSH, CDR2 LQKENI. The CDR3 extends over 16 amino acids. V lost 8 bases and J lost 10; bases outside the gene matches: 21. The CDR3 reads CASRSRDTLNTGAQYF. In DNA form, the CDR3 reads TGTGCCAGCCGATCCCGGGACACCTTAAACACAGGGGCGCAGTATTTT.

The gene calls are TRBV2 and TRBJ1-1; no reliable D call. Trimming left V 6 bases short and J 4 bases short, with 9 bases between. CDR3 length: 12 amino acids. CDR1 and CDR2 from the germline V gene are SNHLY and FYNNEI. CDR3 loop: CASSGVGTEAFF. The CDR3 nucleotides are TGTGCCAGCAGCGGAGTTGGCACTGAAGCTTTCTTT.

In this sample, this clone turned up once. The J gene is TRBJ2-1, the V gene TRBV7-3; D perhaps matches TRBD2 (7 bases). Germline V CDR1 and CDR2: SGHTA, FQGTGA. V was shortened by 9 bases and J by 4 bases, with 13 bases between the two germline ends. This CDR3 region has 13 residues. The CDR3 sequence is CASKGGGYNEQFF. In DNA, the CDR3 is TGTGCCAGTAAGGGGGGGGGTTACAATGAGCAGTTCTTC.

V is TRBV19 and J is TRBJ2-5; no clear D gene. This CDR3 spans 12 amino acids. CDR1 is LNHDA, CDR2 SQIVND, per germline (reference sequence). V lost 5 bases to trimming and J lost 2 bases, with 6 bases between them. The CDR3 protein is CASSRSQETQYF. For the CDR3, the DNA is TGTGCCAGTAGTCGGTCTCAAGAGACCCAGTACTTC.